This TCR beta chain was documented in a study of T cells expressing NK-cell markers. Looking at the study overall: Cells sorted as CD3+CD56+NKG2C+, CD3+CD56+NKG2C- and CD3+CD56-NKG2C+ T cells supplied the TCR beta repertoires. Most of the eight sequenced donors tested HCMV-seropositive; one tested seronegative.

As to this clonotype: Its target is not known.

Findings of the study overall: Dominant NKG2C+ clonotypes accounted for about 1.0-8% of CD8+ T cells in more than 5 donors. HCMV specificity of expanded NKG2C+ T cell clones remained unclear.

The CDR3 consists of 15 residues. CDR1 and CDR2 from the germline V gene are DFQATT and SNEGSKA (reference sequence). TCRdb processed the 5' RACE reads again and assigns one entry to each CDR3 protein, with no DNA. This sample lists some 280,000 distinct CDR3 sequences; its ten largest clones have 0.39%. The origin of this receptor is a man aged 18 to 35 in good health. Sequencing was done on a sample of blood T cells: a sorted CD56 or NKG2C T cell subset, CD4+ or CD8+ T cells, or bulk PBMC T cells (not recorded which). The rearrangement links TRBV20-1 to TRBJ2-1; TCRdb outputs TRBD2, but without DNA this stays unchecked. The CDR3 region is CSARWSGRALYEQFF.